The 19 T cell receptor beta chains in this list originate from one sample, sequenced in a study of T-cell reconstitution after alpha-beta-depleted transplantation in children. Library preparation (for TCRbeta) was performed with unique molecular identifiers. TCRdb itself ran the PCR reads through MiXCR, one entry per CDR3 protein. Among approximately 300,000 distinct CDR3 sequences, roughly 8.2% were seen once, and the ten largest hold approximately 9.6%. No antigen has been identified for these receptors. The study's findings and limits: Once a year had passed after transplant, T-cell counts and diversity came mostly from newly produced T cells.

The material was peripheral blood, obtained 360 days after TCRalphabeta/CD19-depleted stem cell transplant. The receptor source for this set is a female patient between 2 and 15 years old who had a stem cell transplant for Fanconi anemia, so the T cells may come from the graft donor.

The chain is built from TRBV11-2 and TRBJ2-7; 7 bases match TRBD1. The V gene's germline CDR1 is SGHAT and CDR2 FQNNGV. This CDR3 contains 15 residues. J gave up 2 bases and V 5 bases, and 9 bases lay outside the gene matches. CDR3 coding DNA: TGTGCCAGCAGCCCAAACAGGGGCGTACCCTACGAGCAGTACTTC. Encoded protein: CASSPNRGVPYEQYF.

This clonotype was seen a handful of times. The chain couples TRBV5-1 to TRBJ2-7; 12 bases line up with TRBD1. The J segment lost 5 bases and the V segment lost 0 bases, leaving 6 bases of the junction unmatched. The CDR3 spans 16 residues. Looked up from germline, CDR1 is SGHRS and CDR2 is YFSETQ. The chain's CDR3 is CASSLAGTGGYNEQYV. In DNA, the CDR3 is TGCGCCAGCAGCTTGGCTGGGACAGGGGGCTACAACGAGCAGTACGTC.

This clonotype was found many times. The chain joins TRBV27 to TRBJ1-1, with no clear D. The V end was cut by 3 bases, the J end by 5 bases, with 7 bases between. The CDR3 has 12 residues. CDR1 is MNHEY, CDR2 SMNVEV, per germline (reference sequence). CDR3 sequence reads: CASSFTGTEAFF. The DNA for the CDR3 is TGTGCCAGCAGTTTCACGGGGACTGAAGCTTTCTTT.

As regards this clonotype: With a much larger clone just one base away, this may be a read error. The chain uses TRBV28 and TRBJ2-2; 8 positions agree with TRBD2. The CDR3 is 15 amino acids. After removal of 7 bases from V and 7 bases from J, the junction contained 11 bases not matched to a gene. Germline values: CDR1 MDHEN, CDR2 SYDVKM. CDR3 coding DNA: TGTGCCAGCACCTCAACGGGACTAGAGGGCGGGGAGCTGTTTTTT. Translating it yields CASTSTGLEGGELFF.

This clonotype was counted ten times or more. The chain joins TRBV20-1 to TRBJ1-2; D unresolved. Germline V gives CDR1 DFQATT, CDR2 SNEGSKA (reference sequence). This CDR3 has 16 amino acids. Between the trimmed V and J ends, which lost 0 bases and 3 bases, there was a span of 17 bases. The CDR3 sequence is CSARDRSGRPHYGYTF. The CDR3 bases are TGCAGTGCTAGAGATCGGTCTGGGCGGCCGCACTATGGCTACACCTTC.

The sample holds many counts of this clonotype. V and J are TRBV10-3 and TRBJ2-3; tentative D call: TRBD2 (5 bases). Germline V gene data show CDR1 as ENHRY and CDR2 as SYGVKD. The CDR3 runs to 14 residues. V lost 2 bases to trimming and J lost 8 bases, with 14 bases between them. CDR3 sequence (DNA): TGTGCCATCAGTGAGACCCAGCAAGAGGGTACGCAGTATTTT. Translation: CAISETQQEGTQYF.

This clonotype was counted at least ten times. The DNA of the CDR3 is TGTGCCAGCAGTTACGGTCCCTATGAAAAACTGTTTTTT. This codes for CASSYGPYEKLFF. The rearrangement uses TRBV6-5 and TRBJ1-4, with D unresolved. V was shortened by 2 bases and J by 6 bases, with 7 bases between the two germline ends. The CDR3 has 13 amino acids. Germline CDR1 MNHEY, CDR2 SVGAGI.

This clonotype was seen many times. This rearrangement joins TRBV5-1 to TRBJ1-1; D unclear. The germline gives CDR1 SGHRS, CDR2 YFSETQ. V lost 0 bases and J 8 bases, leaving 14 bases between the germline ends. CDR3 length equals 14 residues. CDR3 in amino acids: CASSLEIQADEAFF. The CDR3 DNA sequence: TGCGCCAGCAGCTTGGAAATCCAGGCGGACGAAGCTTTCTTT.

This clonotype turned up a few times. This chain joins TRBV7-7 and TRBJ2-3; 10 bases map to TRBD2. CDR1 SSHAT and CDR2 FNYEAQ come from the germline V gene (reference sequence). The J segment lost 0 bases and the V segment lost 4 bases, leaving 7 bases of the junction unmatched. CDR3 size: 17 residues. The CDR3: CASSSGRTSGSTDTQYF. As DNA, the CDR3 is TGTGCCAGCAGCTCTGGGCGGACTAGCGGAAGCACAGATACGCAGTATTTT.

Many counts were recorded for this clonotype. V is TRBV12-3 or TRBV12-4 and J is TRBJ2-2, with a possible D match to TRBD2 (6 bases). Trimming removed 8 bases from V and 0 bases from J, with 16 bases in between. CDR3 length: 16 residues. The DNA for the CDR3 is TGTGCCAGCGCTTGGGCGGGGCCATCGAACACCGGGGAGCTGTTTTTT. This encodes CASAWAGPSNTGELFF.

This clonotype has at least ten counts. Mismatch with germline at one junction end may stem from a read error. The genes are TRBV20-1 and TRBJ2-3; D not certain. This CDR3 comprises 12 residues. Germline V gene data show CDR1 as DFQATT and CDR2 as SNEGSKA (reference sequence). CDR3 protein: CRARPLADTQYF. The CDR3 DNA is TGCAGAGCTAGGCCACTCGCAGATACGCAGTATTTT.

This clonotype was detected many times. CDR3 nucleotide sequence: TGTGCCATCAGAGGGGGAAGCTCCTACGAGCAGTACTTC. This gives the protein CAIRGGSSYEQYF. The chain uses TRBV10-3 and TRBJ2-7, with D possibly TRBD1 on 6 matching bases. CDR1 and CDR2 from the germline V gene are ENHRY and SYGVKD. V was clipped by 6 bases and J by 0 bases, with 9 bases between them. The CDR3 has 13 amino acids.

This chain joins TRBV20-1 and TRBJ2-7, with 10 bases matching TRBD1. V dropped 4 bases and J dropped 3; count of bases not matched to a gene: 3. Germline V gene data show CDR1 as DFQATT and CDR2 as SNEGSKA (reference sequence). The CDR3 has 13 residues. The DNA of the CDR3 is TGCAGTGCTACCCGGGACAGGGGCTACGAGCAGTACTTC. Translated, it gives CSATRDRGYEQYF.

This chain uses TRBV4-2 with TRBJ2-1, with D unresolved. CDR1 LGHNA and CDR2 YNFKEQ come from the germline V gene. Trimming pared 0 bases from V and 3 bases from J, leaving 18 bases between. The CDR3 extends over 18 amino acids. In nucleotides, the CDR3 is TGTGCCAGCAGCCAAGAGGACGGGTTAGAGACGGACTACAATGAGCAGTTCTTC. Amino acid sequence: CASSQEDGLETDYNEQFF.

Details on this clonotype: A much larger clone differs from this one at a single base, so this may be a read error. The rearrangement links TRBV7-8 to TRBJ1-2, with a tentative D call TRBD1 (5 bases). Germline V CDR1 and CDR2: SGHVS, FQNEAQ. The CDR3 runs to 13 residues. DNA of the CDR3: TGTGCCAGCAGCTTTACCGGGGACTATGGCTACCCCTTC. Translation gives CASSFTGDYGYPF.

This chain uses TRBV2 with TRBJ1-1, with 7 bases that match TRBD1. J lost 1 base, V lost 6 bases, and 5 bases had no gene match. Germline-derived CDR1 and CDR2 are SNHLY and FYNNEI. This CDR3 comprises 14 residues. In nucleotides, the CDR3 is TGTGCCAGCAGACGACAGGGAGAGAACACTGAAGCTTTCTTT. Translation gives CASRRQGENTEAFF. The whole variable domain, filled in from reference TRBV2 and TRBJ1-1, reads EPEVTQTPSHQVTQMGQEVILRCVPISNHLYFYWYRQILGQKVEFLVSFYNNEISEKSEIFDDQFSVERPDGSNFTLKIRSTKLEDSAMYFCASRRQGENTEAFFGQGTRLTVV.

This clonotype was seen many times. The chain is built from TRBV12-5 and TRBJ2-7; D not resolved. The V and J ends lost 1 base and 0 bases respectively, with 4 bases between them. CDR3 length: 13 residues. Germline V gives CDR1 LGHNT, CDR2 FRNRAP. The CDR3 region has the DNA TGTGCTAGTGGTTTGGCAGGCTCCTACGAGCAGTACTTC. The encoded protein is CASGLAGSYEQYF.

Concerning this clonotype itself: A much larger clone lies one base from this, so it may be a read error. The gene calls are TRBV25-1 and TRBJ2-7, with D hard to call. With 7 bases removed from V and 7 bases from J, the gap between germline ends came to 17 bases. Germline loops: CDR1 MGHDK, CDR2 SYGVNS. CDR3 length: 13 amino acids. This chain's CDR3 is CASTRDPSEEQYF. For the CDR3, the DNA is TGTGCCAGCACCCGAGACCCATCCGAAGAGCAGTACTTC.

This clonotype occurred many times. The chain couples TRBV29-1 to TRBJ2-5; tentative D call: TRBD2 (6 bases). This CDR3 region has 15 residues. The germline CDR1 and CDR2 sequences are SQVTM and ANQGSEA. The germline V and J ends were trimmed by 1 base and 1 base, with 13 bases remaining between them. The CDR3 DNA reads as TGCAGCGTTGAAGTTGGCGGGAACATCCAAGAGACCCAGTACTTC. Encoded protein: CSVEVGGNIQETQYF. Looking up the rest from reference TRBV29-1 and TRBJ2-5 gives the full variable domain: SAVISQKPSRDICQRGTSLTIQCQVDSQVTMMFWYRQQPGQSLTLIATANQGSEATYESGFVIDKFPISRPNLTFSTLTVSNMSPEDSSIYLCSVEVGGNIQETQYFGPGTRLLVL.